A selection of T cell receptor beta chains follows, all from one sample in a study of cytomegalovirus exposure and HLA in healthy donors. The repertoire was sequenced with immunoSEQ multiplex PCR; TCRdb's copy has only in-frame clones and lacks some. The sample lists roughly 150,000 clones, about 72% seen once, with around 4% in the top ten. Sequencing was carried out using PBMCs. All receptors derive from a man aged 55 to 70 in good health and CMV-seronegative. CDR3s leave out the opening cysteine and the closing phenylalanine or tryptophan.

TRBJ1-4 | TRBV5-1 | ASSSEPDFGEKLF
TRBJ1-5 | TRBV19 | ASSTTGGGGSNQPQH
TRBJ2-5 | TRBV5-1 | ASSLKPGPGGETQY
TRBJ1-1 | TRBV19 | ASIRRSGKNTEAF
TRBJ2-3 | TRBV5-1 | ASSLELAGGLENTQY
TRBJ2-2 | TRBV18 | ASSPRGAGELF
TRBJ2-7 | TRBV11-1 | ASSSPGQGSNGYEQY
TRBJ2-2 | TRBV5-6 | ASSLQAYAGELF
TRBJ2-3 | TRBV5-1 | ASSLVTDSTDTQY
TRBJ2-1 | TRBV6-1 | ASSEAGTGLREQF
TRBJ1-6 | TRBV15 | ATSSRATGHNSPLH
TRBJ1-5 | TRBV2 | ASSILDTYQPQH
TRBJ1-5 | TRBV18 | ASSPWDSRNQPQH
TRBJ2-7 | TRBV6-5 | ASSSSGGSYEQY
TRBJ1-1 | TRBV4-3 | ASSQGLTGGTEAF
TRBJ2-1 | TRBV7-3 | ASSLTGRGEQF
TRBJ2-1 | TRBV9 | ASSVDLAGGWNEQF
TRBJ1-2 | TRBV4-3 | ASSQVLDILYGYT
TRBJ2-5 | TRBV14 | ASSQSRQETQY
TRBJ2-7 | TRBV30 | AQQGYEQY
TRBJ2-7 | TRBV5-1 | ASKALTGRVRAGVAREQY
TRBJ2-1 | TRBV19 | ASTPRTGSSYNEQF
TRBJ2-3 | TRBV5-4 | ASSRPQQGAADTQY
TRBJ2-3 | TRBV28 | ASSPGARRLTDTQY
TRBJ2-7 | TRBV4-2 | ASSQDDSLYEQY
TRBJ2-5 | TRBV7-9 | ASSSGTSGRGWETQY